A single sample is the source of the 22 T cell receptor beta chains below, sequenced in a study of shared clonotypes between healthy human individuals. Profiling relied on immunoSEQ multiplex PCR, and the TCRdb table lists in-frame clones only, not all of them. The profile shows about 380,000 clones, around 96% of them singletons. Specimen: memory CD8+ T cells sorted from blood. Subset specified: CD45RO+ cells pooled with CCR7-negative TemRA cells. These receptors came from a man aged 30-40 years in good health.

This sequence joins TRBV10-2 and TRBJ2-3; TRBD2 is a possible D gene (6 bases). The length of the CDR3 is 15 residues. The germline CDR1 and CDR2 sequences are WSHSY and SAAADI. V lost 2 bases to trimming and J lost 2 bases, with 11 bases between them. The CDR3 nucleotides read TGCGCCAGCAGTGAGGCGCAGGGACTCACAGATACGCAGTATTTT. Residues: CASSEAQGLTDTQYF.

V is TRBV5-1 and J is TRBJ2-7; 9 bases map to TRBD2. Per germline, CDR1 SGHRS and CDR2 YFSETQ. This CDR3 has 16 residues. V was clipped by 4 bases and J by 3 bases; unmatched bases: 11. The CDR3, as DNA: TGCGCCAGCAGCGGAGGGCCGGGACTAGCCTACTACGAGCAGTACTTC. This gives the protein CASSGGPGLAYYEQYF.

The V and J genes are TRBV7-9 and TRBJ1-5; 9 bases are a match to TRBD1. The V gene's germline CDR1 is SEHNR and CDR2 FQNEAQ (reference sequence). The CDR3 length is 16 residues. After removal of 3 bases from V and 3 bases from J, the junction contained 6 bases not matched to a gene. CDR3 nucleotide sequence: TGTGCCAGCAGCTTGGGGACAGGGAGGACCAATCAGCCCCAGCATTTT. Translating it yields CASSLGTGRTNQPQHF.

The J gene is TRBJ1-1, the V gene TRBV28; weak D call: TRBD1 (5 bases). V lost 6 bases to trimming and J lost 5 bases, with 13 bases between them. Looked up from germline, CDR1 is MDHEN and CDR2 is SYDVKM. The CDR3 is 13 residues long. This chain's CDR3 is CASSRNRRTEAFF. In DNA form, the CDR3 reads TGTGCCAGCAGCCGAAACAGGCGGACTGAAGCTTTCTTT.

Details on this clone: This CDR3 is also generated by other DNA sequences in the sample. This chain uses TRBV5-1 with TRBJ2-7; TRBD1 agrees at 7 bases. CDR3 length: 14 residues. Germline trimming cut 4 bases from V and 1 base from J; bases unmatched to any gene: 5. Germline V gene data show CDR1 as SGHRS and CDR2 as YFSETQ. The CDR3 here is CASSLGTVSYEQYF. The CDR3 DNA follows: TGCGCCAGCAGCCTGGGGACAGTTTCCTACGAGCAGTACTTC.

V and J are TRBV6-6 and TRBJ2-7; D ambiguous. The V gene lost 3 bases and the J gene lost 1 base, with 13 bases spanning the gap. CDR1 MNHNY and CDR2 SVGAGI come from the germline V gene (reference sequence). The CDR3 totals 15 residues. The CDR3 DNA sequence: TGTGCCAGCAGTTATGGAAGCGCTGATTCCTACGAGCAGTACTTC. It encodes CASSYGSADSYEQYF.

This rearrangement joins TRBV29-1 to TRBJ2-3, with D maybe TRBD2 (6 bases). Trimming took 7 bases from V and 0 from J, leaving 20 bases between them. The length of the CDR3 is 16 residues. Germline assignment: CDR1 SQVTM and CDR2 ANQGSEA. CDR3 bases: TGCAGCGGTCTCCGAGAGAGAGGAGGGAGCACAGATACGCAGTATTTT. It yields the protein CSGLRERGGSTDTQYF.

This clone was seen a single time. V is TRBV11-2 and J is TRBJ2-3, with 8 bases aligning to TRBD2. V was clipped by 1 base and J by 0 bases; unmatched bases: 9. The CDR3 is 18 amino acids. Germline values: CDR1 SGHAT, CDR2 FQNNGV. This CDR3 is CASSLGVWASGSTDTQYF. The CDR3 bases are TGTGCCAGCAGCTTAGGAGTTTGGGCTAGCGGGAGCACAGATACGCAGTATTTT. The variable domain in full, with the rest retrieved from reference TRBV11-2 and TRBJ2-3, is EAGVAQSPRYKIIEKRQSVAFWCNPISGHATLYWYQQILGQGPKLLIQFQNNGVVDDSQLPKDRFSAERLKGVDSTLKIQPAKLEDSAVYLCASSLGVWASGSTDTQYFGPGTRLTVL.

CDR3 nucleotide sequence: TGTGCCAGCAGTACCTTAGCGGGAGAGGGCACAGATACGCAGTATTTT. Protein: CASSTLAGEGTDTQYF. V gene TRBV27 combines with J gene TRBJ2-3, with 9 bases matching TRBD2. Germline V gene lookup returns CDR1 MNHEY and CDR2 SMNVEV (reference sequence). The CDR3 covers 16 residues. Losses at the gene ends were 5 bases for V and 1 base for J; bases not matched to a gene: 7.

J is TRBJ2-1 and V is TRBV16; D perhaps matches TRBD2 (7 bases). Trimming pared 0 bases from V and 5 bases from J, leaving 14 bases between. The CDR3 has 16 amino acids. Germline CDR1 and CDR2: KGHSY and FQNENV. The CDR3, as DNA: TGTGCCAGCAGCCAATCGGGCGGGGGCACACACAATGAGCAGTTCTTC. The encoded protein is CASSQSGGGTHNEQFF. Looking up the rest from reference TRBV16 and TRBJ2-1 gives the full variable domain: GEEVAQTPKHLVRGEGQKAKLYCAPIKGHSYVFWYQQVLKNEFKFLISFQNENVFDETGMPKERFSAKCLPNSPCSLEIQATKLEDSAVYFCASSQSGGGTHNEQFFGPGTRLTVL.

The chain recombines TRBV28 with TRBJ2-7, with D possibly TRBD2 on 6 matching bases. Germline assignment: CDR1 MDHEN and CDR2 SYDVKM. This CDR3 is 14 amino acids long. The germline V and J ends were trimmed by 2 bases and 7 bases, with 15 bases remaining between them. This CDR3 reads CASSLPGLGREQYF. CDR3 nucleotide sequence: TGTGCCAGCAGTTTACCCGGGCTTGGGAGGGAGCAGTACTTC.

This chain joins TRBV2 and TRBJ2-7; the D gene could be TRBD1 or TRBD2 (5 bases each). V lost 3 bases and J lost 3, with 15 bases in between. CDR3 length: 15 residues. CDR1 and CDR2 from the germline V gene are SNHLY and FYNNEI. The CDR3 region is CASSEAGGESYEQYF. CDR3 DNA sequence: TGTGCCAGCAGTGAGGCTGGGGGAGAGAGCTACGAGCAGTACTTC.

This chain joins TRBV14 and TRBJ2-3, with 8 nucleotides matching TRBD1. Trimming at V came to 4 bases and at J to 1 base, leaving 4 bases not matched to a gene. The CDR3 runs to 15 residues. Germline V gives CDR1 SGHDN, CDR2 FVKESK. CDR3 residues: CASSPRGRGTDTQYF. CDR3 in DNA: TGTGCCAGCAGCCCCAGGGGGCGCGGCACAGATACGCAGTATTTT.

In its sample, this clone was seen once. This rearrangement joins TRBV6-1 to TRBJ2-5, with 9 bases matching TRBD2. The CDR3 totals 15 residues. CDR1 is MNHNS and CDR2 is SASEGT in the germline V gene. The ends lost 5 bases at V and 2 bases at J; junction bases unmatched: 6. In nucleotides, the CDR3 is TGTGCCAGCAGTAAGGGAACTAGCGGGCAAGAGACCCAGTACTTC. It is translated as CASSKGTSGQETQYF.

The V gene is TRBV28, the J gene TRBJ2-1; D remains ambiguous. V lost 3 bases and J 13 bases, leaving 13 bases between the germline ends. Per germline, CDR1 MDHEN and CDR2 SYDVKM. The CDR3 covers 12 residues. The CDR3, as DNA: TGTGCCAGCAGTTTCCGGGCCGGTATCCAGTTCTTC. Translation gives CASSFRAGIQFF.

Note on this clone: This sample includes further DNA sequences coding for the same CDR3. The chain recombines TRBV7-9 with TRBJ1-5; D not resolved. Trimming removed 1 base at V and 2 bases at J, with 6 bases between. Germline lookup yields CDR1 SEHNR and CDR2 FQNEAQ (reference sequence). The CDR3 loop spans 14 amino acids. CDR3 sequence reads: CASSLGRGNQPQHF. In DNA form, the CDR3 reads TGTGCCAGCAGCTTAGGTAGGGGCAATCAGCCCCAGCATTTT.

CDR3 bases: TGTGCCAGCATAGGGGATTCTTTGGGCAATCAGCCCCAGCATTTT. As protein: CASIGDSLGNQPQHF. The chain carries TRBV6-6 and TRBJ1-5; tentative D call: TRBD1 (5 bases). The germline gives CDR1 MNHNY, CDR2 SVGAGI (reference sequence). Trimming removed 7 bases from V and 2 bases from J, with 15 bases in between. The CDR3 is made up of 15 amino acids.

CDR3 in amino acids: CASSLGGGPPETQYF. For the CDR3, the DNA is TGCGCCAGCAGCTTGGGGGGAGGGCCACCAGAGACCCAGTACTTC. The chain carries TRBV5-1 and TRBJ2-5; 7 nucleotides align to TRBD2. This CDR3 contains 15 residues. Germline values: CDR1 SGHRS, CDR2 YFSETQ. The V gene end was trimmed by 0 bases and the J gene end by 4 bases; junction bases not matched to a gene: 6.

Concerning this clone: Other DNA sequences of this sample code for an identical CDR3. This rearrangement joins TRBV28 to TRBJ2-7; D gene ambiguous. The CDR3 spans 10 residues. Trimming shortened V by 2 bases and J by 6 bases, and 2 bases separated the two germline ends. Per germline, CDR1 MDHEN and CDR2 SYDVKM. Here the CDR3 reads CASSLGEQYF. CDR3 nucleotide sequence: TGTGCCAGCAGTTTAGGCGAGCAGTACTTC.

This sequence joins TRBV5-1 and TRBJ2-7; TRBD1 might be the D (6 bases). The CDR3 loop spans 14 amino acids. Germline V gives CDR1 SGHRS, CDR2 YFSETQ. V lost 5 bases and J 3 bases, leaving 15 bases between the germline ends. The CDR3 reads CASSVSGEGYEQYF. The CDR3 DNA is TGCGCCAGCAGTGTTTCAGGGGAAGGCTACGAGCAGTACTTC.

V usage is TRBV27 and J usage is TRBJ2-1; D may be TRBD1 or TRBD2 (5 bases each). The CDR3 runs 16 residues. Trimming took 0 bases from V and 3 from J, leaving 12 bases between them. Per the germline V gene, CDR1 is MNHEY and CDR2 is SMNVEV (reference sequence). CDR3 sequence reads: CASSLSGEAGYNEQFF. CDR3 nucleotides: TGTGCCAGCAGTTTATCGGGGGAAGCCGGCTACAATGAGCAGTTCTTC.

This sequence joins TRBV19 and TRBJ2-1, with 14 positions matching TRBD2. The V gene end was trimmed by 4 bases and the J gene end by 1 base; junction bases not matched to a gene: 6. The CDR3 contains 18 residues. The germline CDR1 and CDR2 sequences are LNHDA and SQIVND (reference sequence). This chain's CDR3 is CASSRGTSGSMSYNEQFF. For the CDR3, the DNA is TGTGCCAGTAGTAGAGGGACTAGCGGGAGTATGTCCTACAATGAGCAGTTCTTC.